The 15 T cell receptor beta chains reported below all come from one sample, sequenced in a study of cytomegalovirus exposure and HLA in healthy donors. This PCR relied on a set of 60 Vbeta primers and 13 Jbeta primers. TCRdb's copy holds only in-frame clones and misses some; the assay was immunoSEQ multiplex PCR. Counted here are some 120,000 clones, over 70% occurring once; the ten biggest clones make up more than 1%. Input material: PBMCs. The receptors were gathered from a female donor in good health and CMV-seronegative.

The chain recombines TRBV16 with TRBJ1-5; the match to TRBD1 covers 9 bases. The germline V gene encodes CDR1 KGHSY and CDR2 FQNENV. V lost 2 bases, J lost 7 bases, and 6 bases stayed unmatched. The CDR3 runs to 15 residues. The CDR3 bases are TGTGCCAGCAGCCAAGGGACAGGGCTTGGGCAGCCCCAGCATTTT. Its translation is CASSQGTGLGQPQHF.

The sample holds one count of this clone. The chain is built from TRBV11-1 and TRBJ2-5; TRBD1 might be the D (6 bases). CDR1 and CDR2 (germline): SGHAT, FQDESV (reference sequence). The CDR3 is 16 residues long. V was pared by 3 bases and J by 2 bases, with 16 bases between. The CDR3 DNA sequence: TGTGCCAGCAGCTTGGGCCGACAGGACTTGCAAGAGACCCAGTACTTC. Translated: CASSLGRQDLQETQYF.

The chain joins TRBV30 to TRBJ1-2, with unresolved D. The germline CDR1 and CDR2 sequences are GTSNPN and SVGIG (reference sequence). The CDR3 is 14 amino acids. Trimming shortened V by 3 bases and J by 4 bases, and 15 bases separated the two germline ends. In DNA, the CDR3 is TGTGCCTGGAGGTTTGGCAGGAATCTCTATGGCTACACCTTC. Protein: CAWRFGRNLYGYTF.

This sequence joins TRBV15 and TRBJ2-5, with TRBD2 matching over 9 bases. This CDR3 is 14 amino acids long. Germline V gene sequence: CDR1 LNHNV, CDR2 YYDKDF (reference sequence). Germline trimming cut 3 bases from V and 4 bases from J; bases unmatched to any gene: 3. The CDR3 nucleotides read TGTGCCACCAGCAGCGGTAGCGGGGGAGAGACCCAGTACTTC. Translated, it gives CATSSGSGGETQYF. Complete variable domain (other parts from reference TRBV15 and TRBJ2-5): DAMVIQNPRYQVTQFGKPVTLSCSQTLNHNVMYWYQQKSSQAPKLLFHYYDKDFNNEADTPDNFQSRRPNTSFCFLDIRSPGLGDTAMYLCATSSGSGGETQYFGPGTRLLVL.

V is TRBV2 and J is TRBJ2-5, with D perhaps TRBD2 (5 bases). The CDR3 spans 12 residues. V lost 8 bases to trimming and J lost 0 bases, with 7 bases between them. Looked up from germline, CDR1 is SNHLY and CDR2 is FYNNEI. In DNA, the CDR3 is TGTGCCAGCGAAGCGGACCAAGAGACCCAGTACTTC. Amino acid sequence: CASEADQETQYF.

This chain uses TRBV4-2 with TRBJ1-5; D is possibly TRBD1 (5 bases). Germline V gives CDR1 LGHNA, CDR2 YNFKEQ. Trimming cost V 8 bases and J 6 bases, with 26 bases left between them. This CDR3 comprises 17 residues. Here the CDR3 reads CASGSFMGHEVAQPQHF. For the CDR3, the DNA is TGTGCCAGCGGCTCCTTTATGGGGCATGAGGTGGCTCAGCCCCAGCATTTT.

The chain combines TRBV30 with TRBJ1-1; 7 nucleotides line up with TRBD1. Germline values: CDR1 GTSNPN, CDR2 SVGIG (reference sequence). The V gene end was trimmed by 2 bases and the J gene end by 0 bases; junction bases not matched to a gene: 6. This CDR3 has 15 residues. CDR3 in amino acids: CAWSPRTGMNTEAFF. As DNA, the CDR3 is TGTGCCTGGAGTCCAAGGACAGGCATGAACACTGAAGCTTTCTTT.

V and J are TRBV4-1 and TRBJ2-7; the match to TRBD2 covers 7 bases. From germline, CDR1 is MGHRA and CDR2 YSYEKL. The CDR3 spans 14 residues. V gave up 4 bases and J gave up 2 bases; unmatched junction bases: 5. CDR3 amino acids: CASSPAGWTYEQYF. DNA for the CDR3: TGCGCCAGCAGCCCAGCGGGGTGGACCTACGAGCAGTACTTC.

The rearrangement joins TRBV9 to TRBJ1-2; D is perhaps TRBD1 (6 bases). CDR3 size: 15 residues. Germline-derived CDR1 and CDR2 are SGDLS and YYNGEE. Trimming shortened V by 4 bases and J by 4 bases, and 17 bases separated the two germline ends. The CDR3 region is CASSLRGGESYGYTF. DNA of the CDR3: TGTGCCAGCAGCCTCAGAGGGGGGGAAAGCTATGGCTACACCTTC.

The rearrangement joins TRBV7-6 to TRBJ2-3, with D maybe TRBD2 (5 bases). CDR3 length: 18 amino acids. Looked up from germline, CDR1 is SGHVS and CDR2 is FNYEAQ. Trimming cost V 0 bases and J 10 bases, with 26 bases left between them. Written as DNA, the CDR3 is TGTGCCAGCAGCTTAGCGCGACTGTCTCCGATAGCGATTTATCCGCAGTATTTT. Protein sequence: CASSLARLSPIAIYPQYF.

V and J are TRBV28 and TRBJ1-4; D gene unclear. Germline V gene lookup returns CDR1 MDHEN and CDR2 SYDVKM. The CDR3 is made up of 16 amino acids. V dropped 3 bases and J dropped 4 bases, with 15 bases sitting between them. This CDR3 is CASSFTPAAGNEKLFF. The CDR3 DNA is TGTGCCAGCAGTTTTACCCCGGCAGCGGGTAATGAAAAACTGTTTTTT.

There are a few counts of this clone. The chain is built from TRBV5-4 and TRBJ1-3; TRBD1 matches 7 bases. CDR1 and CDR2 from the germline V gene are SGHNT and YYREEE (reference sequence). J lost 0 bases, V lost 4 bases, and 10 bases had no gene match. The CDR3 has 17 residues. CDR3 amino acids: CASSPSRQGTSGNTIYF. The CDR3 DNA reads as TGTGCCAGCAGCCCCAGCCGACAGGGAACCTCTGGAAACACCATATATTTT.

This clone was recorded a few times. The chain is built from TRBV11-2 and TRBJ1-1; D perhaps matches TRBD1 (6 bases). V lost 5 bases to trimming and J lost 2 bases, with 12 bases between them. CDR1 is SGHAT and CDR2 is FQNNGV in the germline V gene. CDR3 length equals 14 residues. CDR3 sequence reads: CASSLRTANTEAFF. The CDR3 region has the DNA TGTGCCAGCAGCCTTCGGACAGCCAACACTGAAGCTTTCTTT.

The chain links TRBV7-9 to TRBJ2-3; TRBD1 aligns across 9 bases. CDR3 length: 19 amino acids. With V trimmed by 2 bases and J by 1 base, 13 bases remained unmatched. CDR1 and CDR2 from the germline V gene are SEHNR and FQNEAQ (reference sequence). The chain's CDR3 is CASSLWGQGRVGGTDTQYF. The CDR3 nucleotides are TGTGCCAGCAGCTTATGGGGACAGGGTAGAGTTGGAGGCACAGATACGCAGTATTTT.

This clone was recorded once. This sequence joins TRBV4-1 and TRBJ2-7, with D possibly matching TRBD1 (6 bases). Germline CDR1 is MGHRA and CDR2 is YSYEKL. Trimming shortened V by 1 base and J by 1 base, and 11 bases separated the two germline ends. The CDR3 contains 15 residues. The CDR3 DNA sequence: TGCGCCAGCAGCCAAGTTTGGGGGCAATCCTACGAGCAGTACTTC. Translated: CASSQVWGQSYEQYF.